This T cell receptor beta chain was captured in a study of blood T cell repertoires in COVID-19. Background on the study: COVID-19 samples, acute and convalescent, were from the United States, Italy and Spain.

V was pared by 4 bases and J by 7 bases, with 13 bases between. This CDR3 spans 14 amino acids. Germline CDR1 is SGHDN and CDR2 is FVKESK. In the study's own analysis: By means of reference gene primer amplification, nucleated cell counts were estimated. Data came from immunoSEQ multiplex PCR; TCRdb stores just in-frame clones and leaves some out. For V, J and clone size, that table is used; D and trimming come from the DNA. The sample contains 170,000 or so clones, around 84% of which appear only once. The source is a man in his fifties or sixties with active or convalescent COVID-19. The genes are TRBV14 and TRBJ1-4; TRBD1 might be the D (6 bases). Sequenced: peripheral blood. The CDR3 region is CASSPRQVPEKLFF. CDR3 nucleotide sequence: TGTGCCAGCAGCCCCAGACAGGTTCCTGAAAAACTGTTTTTT.